A single sample is the source of the 27 T cell receptor beta chains below, sequenced in a study of post-analysis software for immune sequencing data. Findings of the study overall: A handful of TRBV segments were significantly more frequent in patients than in controls. TRBV5-6, TRBV5-1 and TRBV20-1 were among these segments.

Every TCR beta cDNA library bore unique molecular identifiers. MiXCR was run by TCRdb on the PCR reads, yielding one entry per CDR3 protein. The sample has around 190,000 distinct CDR3 sequences; roughly 28% are singletons. No antigen is known for these receptors. The sequenced sample consisted of blood. Every receptor here comes from a girl under 18 with multiple sclerosis.

The gene calls are TRBV19 and TRBJ1-1; perhaps TRBD1 as D (6 bases). The CDR3 runs 15 residues. Germline assignment: CDR1 LNHDA and CDR2 SQIVND (reference sequence). V lost 7 bases and J lost 5, with 20 bases in between. The CDR3 nucleotides read TGTGCCAGTATCCCCTCAAGGGGGTCCTGGACTGAAGCTTTCTTT. Protein: CASIPSRGSWTEAFF.

This clonotype showed up many times. This chain uses TRBV9 with TRBJ1-2; D unclear. CDR3 length: 12 residues. Looked up from germline, CDR1 is SGDLS and CDR2 is YYNGEE. Between the trimmed V and J ends, which lost 3 bases and 2 bases, there was a span of 5 bases. CDR3 bases: TGTGCCAGCAGCGCGCAAAACTATGGCTACACCTTC. This translates into CASSAQNYGYTF.

V gene TRBV25-1 combines with J gene TRBJ1-2, with D possibly being TRBD1 (5 bases). The V gene's germline CDR1 is MGHDK and CDR2 SYGVNS. The germline V and J ends were trimmed by 8 bases and 4 bases, with 17 bases remaining between them. The CDR3 runs 14 residues. For the CDR3, the DNA is TGTGCCAGCGGTAATCCGGGACGGAGCTATGGCTACACCTTC. This sequence encodes CASGNPGRSYGYTF.

Points on this clonotype: This clone may be a read error of a much larger clone one base away. The rearrangement uses TRBV4-1 and TRBJ2-7; no reliable D call. The CDR3 extends over 15 amino acids. Germline V lookup: CDR1 MGHRA, CDR2 YSYEKL. Trimming took off 2 bases at V and 7 bases at J, with 18 bases between the two ends. The CDR3 loop is CASSQSYGHKNEQYF. The CDR3 coding sequence is TGCGCCAGCAGCCAATCGTACGGCCACAAGAATGAGCAGTACTTC.

Many counts were recorded for this clonotype. V usage is TRBV29-1 and J usage is TRBJ2-5; D may be TRBD2 (6 bases). V was clipped by 4 bases and J by 4 bases, with 7 bases between them. The CDR3 totals 11 residues. In germline, CDR1 is SQVTM, CDR2 ANQGSEA. As DNA, the CDR3 is TGCAGCGTTGGACTAGGAGAGACCCAGTACTTC. It is translated as CSVGLGETQYF. The whole variable domain, remainder taken from reference TRBV29-1 and TRBJ2-5, is SAVISQKPSRDICQRGTSLTIQCQVDSQVTMMFWYRQQPGQSLTLIATANQGSEATYESGFVIDKFPISRPNLTFSTLTVSNMSPEDSSIYLCSVGLGETQYFGPGTRLLVL.

This clonotype was seen a few times. The V gene is TRBV20-1, the J gene TRBJ1-6; D might be TRBD1 (6 bases). Germline CDR1 DFQATT, CDR2 SNEGSKA (reference sequence). Trimming took 6 bases from V and 5 from J, leaving 14 bases between them. The CDR3 sequence is 14 residues long. CDR3 bases: TGCAGTGCAACTTCCGGGACAAATAATTCACCCCTCCACTTT. This translates into CSATSGTNNSPLHF.

This clonotype was counted only a few times. The gene calls are TRBV5-1 and TRBJ2-2; maybe TRBD1 (5 bases). This CDR3 spans 15 amino acids. In germline, CDR1 is SGHRS, CDR2 YFSETQ. With 4 bases removed from V and 1 base from J, the gap between germline ends came to 11 bases. The CDR3 coding sequence is TGCGCCAGCAGCAAGACAGAGATGAACACCGGGGAGCTGTTTTTT. Its protein is CASSKTEMNTGELFF. The full variable domain, in which reference TRBV5-1 and TRBJ2-2 provide the parts outside the CDR3, is KAGVTQTPRYLIKTRGQQVTLSCSPISGHRSVSWYQQTPGQGLQFLFEYFSETQRNKGNFPGRFSGRQFSNSRSEMNVSTLELGDSALYLCASSKTEMNTGELFFGEGSRLTVL.

This clonotype appeared a few times. The chain has TRBV6-2 or TRBV6-3 and TRBJ1-4; D is undetermined. The CDR3 has 13 residues. V lost 5 bases to trimming and J lost 6 bases, with 10 bases between them. Per the germline V gene, CDR1 is MNHEY and CDR2 is SVGEGT. This CDR3 is CASSRGFDEKLFF. CDR3 coding DNA: TGTGCCAGCAGTAGAGGTTTCGATGAAAAACTGTTTTTT.

This clonotype was counted only a few times. The V gene is TRBV5-1, the J gene TRBJ1-2; no firm D call. V gave up 4 bases and J gave up 5 bases, with 6 bases separating them. The length of the CDR3 is 11 residues. CDR1 and CDR2 from the germline V gene are SGHRS and YFSETQ. The DNA for the CDR3 is TGCGCCAGCAGCAACTATTATGGCTACACCTTC. Translated, it gives CASSNYYGYTF.

This clonotype was counted ten times or more. The chain links TRBV5-1 to TRBJ2-1, with TRBD1 identical over 9 bases. CDR1 is SGHRS and CDR2 is YFSETQ in the germline V gene. The CDR3 totals 17 residues. After removal of 3 bases from V and 6 bases from J, the junction contained 13 bases not matched to a gene. CDR3 protein: CASSWEPPGQGANEQFF. Here the CDR3 DNA reads TGCGCCAGCAGCTGGGAACCGCCGGGACAGGGTGCCAATGAGCAGTTCTTC.

This clonotype showed up just a few times. This chain links TRBV12-3 or TRBV12-4 with TRBJ1-6, with D uncertain. The V gene lost 0 bases and the J gene lost 9 bases, with 6 bases spanning the gap. This CDR3 has 13 amino acids. The CDR3 here is CASSLALGSPLHF. For the CDR3, the DNA is TGTGCCAGCAGTTTAGCCCTAGGTTCACCCCTCCACTTT.

This clonotype was recorded many times. V is TRBV5-1 and J is TRBJ2-6; 12 nucleotides agree with TRBD2. The V gene end was trimmed by 4 bases and the J gene end by 0 bases; junction bases not matched to a gene: 8. This CDR3 spans 19 amino acids. In germline, CDR1 is SGHRS, CDR2 YFSETQ. This chain's CDR3 is CASSTGLAGPSSGANVLTF. In DNA form, the CDR3 reads TGCGCCAGCAGCACCGGACTAGCGGGGCCTAGCTCTGGGGCCAACGTCCTGACTTTC.

This clonotype appeared many times. The rearrangement uses TRBV20-1 and TRBJ2-3; possibly TRBD2 for D (6 bases). The length of the CDR3 is 14 residues. Germline V lookup: CDR1 DFQATT, CDR2 SNEGSKA (reference sequence). Trimming stripped 3 bases from V and 3 bases from J, with 13 bases between. As DNA, the CDR3 is TGCAGTGCTAGCCCGGGAGCAAATACAGATACGCAGTATTTT. Protein: CSASPGANTDTQYF.

This clonotype was seen more than once but under ten times. The chain links TRBV5-1 to TRBJ2-5; no reliable D call. The ends were cut back, 2 bases at V and 2 bases at J, with 7 bases in the middle. CDR1 and CDR2 from the germline V gene are SGHRS and YFSETQ. The CDR3 loop spans 13 amino acids. The CDR3 DNA reads as TGCGCCAGCAGCTTCCCCGGGCAAGAGACCCAGTACTTC. This codes for CASSFPGQETQYF.

This rearrangement joins TRBV27 to TRBJ1-2; unclear D gene. The V end was cut by 7 bases, the J end by 1 base, with 25 bases between. The CDR3 covers 18 residues. Germline assignment: CDR1 MNHEY and CDR2 SMNVEV (reference sequence). This CDR3 reads CASTPSMGAQTVNYGYTF. Written as DNA, the CDR3 is TGTGCCAGCACCCCTTCAATGGGAGCCCAGACGGTTAACTATGGCTACACCTTC.

The rearrangement uses TRBV28 and TRBJ2-7, with a tentative D call TRBD1 (6 bases). The V and J ends lost 5 bases and 4 bases respectively, with 18 bases between them. Germline V gives CDR1 MDHEN, CDR2 SYDVKM. The CDR3 runs 15 residues. In nucleotides, the CDR3 is TGTGCCAGCAGTCCCCTCCGACAGGAGCCGTACGAGCAGTACTTC. Protein sequence: CASSPLRQEPYEQYF. Variable domain in full (rest from reference TRBV28 and TRBJ2-7): DVKVTQSSRYLVKRTGEKVFLECVQDMDHENMFWYRQDPGLGLRLIYFSYDVKMKEKGDIPEGYSVSREKKERFSLILESASTNQTSMYLCASSPLRQEPYEQYFGPGTRLTVT.

The rearrangement joins TRBV7-3 to TRBJ2-1; 9 bases agree with TRBD2. Per germline, CDR1 SGHTA and CDR2 FQGTGA. The CDR3 totals 16 residues. V dropped 2 bases and J dropped 9; count of bases not matched to a gene: 11. Here the CDR3 DNA reads TGTGCCAGCAGCTTAGGCCCTGGCGGGGGGGCACTTGAGCAGTTCTTC. This encodes CASSLGPGGGALEQFF. Variable domain in full (rest from reference TRBV7-3 and TRBJ2-1): GAGVSQTPSNKVTEKGKYVELRCDPISGHTALYWYRQSLGQGPEFLIYFQGTGAADDSGLPNDRFFAVRPEGSVSTLKIQRTERGDSAVYLCASSLGPGGGALEQFFGPGTRLTVL.

At least ten counts were recorded for this clonotype. This rearrangement joins TRBV29-1 to TRBJ2-3; the D is unclear. V lost 2 bases to trimming and J lost 0 bases, with 9 bases between them. The germline gives CDR1 SQVTM, CDR2 ANQGSEA. The CDR3 has 14 residues. The chain's CDR3 is CSVELASSTDTQYF. CDR3 bases: TGCAGCGTTGAACTGGCGTCTAGCACAGATACGCAGTATTTT.

This clonotype was seen many times. The chain employs TRBV7-3 and TRBJ2-7; 7 bases agree with TRBD2. CDR1 is SGHTA, CDR2 FQGTGA, per germline. The V and J ends lost 5 bases and 9 bases, in that order; junction bases with no gene match: 7. The CDR3 consists of 12 residues. CDR3 in amino acids: CASSMPGGWQYF. The CDR3 DNA reads as TGTGCCAGCAGCATGCCGGGGGGTTGGCAGTACTTC.

This clonotype was counted only a few times. The J gene is TRBJ2-5, the V gene TRBV6-6; TRBD1 might be the D (5 bases). Trimming left V 4 bases short and J 4 bases short, with 22 bases between. Germline loops: CDR1 MNHNY, CDR2 SVGAGI (reference sequence). The CDR3 runs to 17 residues. The CDR3 here is CASSSGYVSGWGETQYF. In nucleotides, the CDR3 is TGTGCCAGCAGTTCCGGTTATGTATCAGGGTGGGGAGAGACCCAGTACTTC.

Turning to this clonotype: A much larger clone differs by one base, so this may be a read error. The chain is built from TRBV29-1 and TRBJ2-6; 8 bases agree with TRBD1. Looked up from germline, CDR1 is SQVTM and CDR2 is ANQGSEA. V shed 8 bases and J 1 base; nucleotides not matched to a gene: 16. This CDR3 spans 18 amino acids. CDR3 DNA sequence: TGCAGCATCGCACCTCCAGGGGGCGAAGAGTCTGGGGCCAACGTCCTGACTTTC. It is translated as CSIAPPGGEESGANVLTF.

V is TRBV7-9 and J is TRBJ2-5; the match to TRBD2 covers 7 bases. The V and J ends lost 4 bases and 2 bases, in that order; junction bases with no gene match: 16. This CDR3 has 18 amino acids. Germline values: CDR1 SEHNR, CDR2 FQNEAQ (reference sequence). In DNA form, the CDR3 reads TGTGCCAGCAGCTCGCCCACGGGCCAGCGGGAAGAGCAAGAGACCCAGTACTTC. Translating it yields CASSSPTGQREEQETQYF.

The chain uses TRBV20-1 and TRBJ2-5; possible D gene TRBD1, 5 bases. The CDR3 length is 13 residues. The V end was cut by 1 base, the J end by 5 bases, with 11 bases between. Germline V gene lookup returns CDR1 DFQATT and CDR2 SNEGSKA (reference sequence). CDR3 loop: CSARGEWGETQYF. Written as DNA, the CDR3 is TGCAGTGCTAGAGGAGAATGGGGCGAGACCCAGTACTTC.

This clonotype was recorded at least ten times. The chain joins TRBV5-1 to TRBJ2-1; 11 nucleotides agree with TRBD2. With 3 bases clipped from V and 4 bases from J, the junction kept 9 bases outside the gene matches. The CDR3 runs 17 residues. From germline, CDR1 is SGHRS and CDR2 YFSETQ. The CDR3 loop reads CASSSTAGTSGYNEQFF. In DNA form, the CDR3 reads TGCGCCAGCAGCTCTACGGCGGGGACTAGCGGATACAATGAGCAGTTCTTC.

J is TRBJ1-5 and V is TRBV20-1, with D hard to call. This CDR3 contains 15 residues. The ends were cut back, 1 base at V and 5 bases at J, with 15 bases in the middle. Germline V gene lookup returns CDR1 DFQATT and CDR2 SNEGSKA (reference sequence). The CDR3 bases are TGCAGTGCTAGAGGCACAGAGGGTGGTTATCAGCCCCAGCATTTT. The encoded protein is CSARGTEGGYQPQHF.

This clonotype was counted only a few times. The CDR3 is CSASEGVSNQPQHF. Written as DNA, the CDR3 is TGCAGTGCCAGCGAGGGCGTCAGCAATCAGCCCCAGCATTTT. This sequence joins TRBV20-1 and TRBJ1-5; unclear D gene. CDR3 length: 14 amino acids. The V end was cut by 6 bases, the J end by 1 base, with 13 bases between. Germline V gene sequence: CDR1 DFQATT, CDR2 SNEGSKA (reference sequence).

This sequence joins TRBV28 and TRBJ2-3, with D perhaps TRBD1 (5 bases). Germline-derived CDR1 and CDR2 are MDHEN and SYDVKM. With 6 bases removed from V and 0 bases from J, the gap between germline ends came to 16 bases. This CDR3 contains 16 residues. The CDR3 DNA reads TGTGCCAGCAGGGGCCATGACAGACAGAGCACAGATACGCAGTATTTT. This translates into CASRGHDRQSTDTQYF.